This TCR beta chain was captured by sequencing in a study of cytomegalovirus exposure and HLA in healthy donors. In the study overall: Genotyping showed roughly 81% of approximately 430 donors falling in the Caucasian-associated ancestry cluster.

General study findings and limits: Later on, an analysis tied 15,000 to 20,000 TCR beta sequences to HLA alleles at 0.05 false discovery rate. As was reported, the HLA-A and HLA-B alleles of most subjects were accurately predicted from TCR beta sequences.

In the case of this clone: What it binds is not known.

PCR involved 60 Vbeta and 13 Jbeta primers. The protocol was immunoSEQ multiplex PCR, while the TCRdb copy is restricted to in-frame clones and leaves out a portion. The sample has 150,000 to 200,000 clones, more than 75% seen once; the top ten hold about 1.4%. With V trimmed by 1 base and J by 8 bases, 3 bases remained unmatched. There are 14 residues in the CDR3. Germline V gene data show CDR1 as SGHTA and CDR2 as FQGNSA. The sample consisted of PBMCs. This receptor was obtained from a woman in her 50s in good health and CMV-seronegative. This chain connects TRBV7-2 to TRBJ2-1; 9 bases are shared with TRBD1. Here the CDR3 DNA reads TGTGCCAGCAGCTTAGGACAGGGGGTTTATGAGCAGTTCTTC. It translates to CASSLGQGVYEQFF.